These 23 T cell receptor beta chains were all obtained from the same sample, sequenced in a study of shared clonotypes between healthy human individuals. Selected positively for CCR7 and CD45RO-negative, naive CD8 cells excluded terminally differentiated effector memory CD45RA+ cells. Generated by immunoSEQ multiplex PCR, the TCRdb table keeps only in-frame clones and is missing some. The sample holds about 2.1 million clones, 85% to 95% seen once. Sequences were obtained from naive CD8+ T cells from PBMCs. These receptors were obtained from a man between 18 and 29 years old in good health. Some clones in this sample may be carry-over from other donors' samples.

V and J are TRBV28 and TRBJ1-5, with 12 bases matching TRBD1. The germline V gene has CDR1 MDHEN and CDR2 SYDVKM. V dropped 1 base and J dropped 5; count of bases not matched to a gene: 12. This CDR3 comprises 19 residues. The CDR3 DNA sequence: TGTGCCAGCAGTTTATTAACAAGGGGACAGGGGGCGTCCCATCAGCCCCAGCATTTT. This translates into CASSLLTRGQGASHQPQHF. The entire variable domain, with the rest obtained from reference TRBV28 and TRBJ1-5, is as follows: DVKVTQSSRYLVKRTGEKVFLECVQDMDHENMFWYRQDPGLGLRLIYFSYDVKMKEKGDIPEGYSVSREKKERFSLILESASTNQTSMYLCASSLLTRGQGASHQPQHFGDGTRLSIL.

CDR3 amino acids: CASSLFGRALQGNYGYTF. CDR3 DNA: TGTGCCAGCAGTTTATTCGGCAGGGCCCTCCAGGGCAACTATGGCTACACCTTC. The genes are TRBV28 and TRBJ1-2; tentative D call: TRBD1 (5 bases). This CDR3 comprises 18 residues. Per germline, CDR1 MDHEN and CDR2 SYDVKM. The ends were cut back, 1 base at V and 2 bases at J, with 20 bases in the middle.

The chain uses TRBV27 and TRBJ2-2; perhaps D is TRBD1 or TRBD2 (5 bases each). Trimming cost V 5 bases and J 3 bases, with 13 bases left between them. Germline values: CDR1 MNHEY, CDR2 SMNVEV (reference sequence). The CDR3 is 15 amino acids. CDR3 sequence (DNA): TGTGCCAGCAGTCTACGGGACCAACACACCGGGGAGCTGTTTTTT. Its translation: CASSLRDQHTGELFF.

V is TRBV27 and J is TRBJ2-1; 11 bases line up with TRBD2. The J segment lost 10 bases and the V segment lost 4 bases, leaving 9 bases of the junction unmatched. Germline CDR1 MNHEY, CDR2 SMNVEV (reference sequence). CDR3 length: 15 amino acids. This chain's CDR3 is CASSSLPGLADEQFF. CDR3 coding DNA: TGTGCCAGCAGTTCTCTTCCGGGACTAGCGGACGAGCAGTTCTTC.

This sequence joins TRBV28 and TRBJ2-1, with TRBD2 identical over 7 bases. This CDR3 is 16 amino acids long. CDR1 and CDR2 (germline): MDHEN, SYDVKM. J was trimmed by 2 bases and V by 3 bases; bases with no gene match: 7. The CDR3 coding sequence is TGTGCCAGCAGTTTTTTGGCTAGCGGAACCTACAATGAGCAGTTCTTC. Amino acid sequence: CASSFLASGTYNEQFF.

The chain is built from TRBV27 and TRBJ2-5, with 8 bases matching TRBD1. CDR1 and CDR2 from the germline V gene are MNHEY and SMNVEV (reference sequence). The CDR3 has 14 amino acids. With 7 bases clipped from V and 4 bases from J, the junction kept 8 bases outside the gene matches. The CDR3 here is CASTTRTGSETQYF. The DNA of the CDR3 is TGTGCCAGCACCACCAGGACAGGGTCAGAGACCCAGTACTTC.

The J gene is TRBJ1-2, the V gene TRBV6-6, with 7 nucleotides matching TRBD1. The CDR3 length is 13 residues. The V gene end was trimmed by 6 bases and the J gene end by 2 bases; junction bases not matched to a gene: 3. CDR1 and CDR2 from the germline V gene are MNHNY and SVGAGI (reference sequence). CDR3 sequence reads: CASSLGQNYGYTF. Here the CDR3 DNA reads TGTGCCAGCAGCCTGGGACAGAACTATGGCTACACCTTC.

The chain joins TRBV19 to TRBJ1-2; no clear D gene. V shed 5 bases and J shed 2 bases, with 12 bases lying between them. CDR3 size: 14 residues. Germline CDR1 reads LNHDA; CDR2 reads SQIVND (reference sequence). The CDR3 here is CASSSGSFNYGYTF. The CDR3 DNA is TGTGCCAGTAGTTCCGGGAGTTTCAACTATGGCTACACCTTC.

In DNA form, the CDR3 reads TGTGCCAGTAGTATAGATCAGGGCTCTAGCCCGGGCCAGGAGACCCAGTACTTC. Its translation is CASSIDQGSSPGQETQYF. The V and J genes are TRBV19 and TRBJ2-5; D assignment may be TRBD1 or TRBD2 (5 bases each). Looked up from germline, CDR1 is LNHDA and CDR2 is SQIVND (reference sequence). The ends were cut back, 0 bases at V and 5 bases at J, with 22 bases in the middle. CDR3 size: 18 residues.

The chain is built from TRBV4-1 and TRBJ2-7; TRBD2 matches 14 bases. CDR1 and CDR2 from the germline V gene are MGHRA and YSYEKL. The CDR3 loop spans 15 amino acids. Losses at the gene ends were 1 base for V and 6 bases for J; bases not matched to a gene: 2. The CDR3 protein is CASSQGLAGGVEQYF. The CDR3 DNA reads TGCGCCAGCAGCCAAGGACTAGCGGGAGGGGTCGAGCAGTACTTC.

The chain employs TRBV4-1 and TRBJ2-3, with 7 bases aligning to TRBD1. After removal of 2 bases from V and 6 bases from J, the junction contained 11 bases not matched to a gene. CDR1 and CDR2 (germline): MGHRA, YSYEKL. The CDR3 has 16 residues. CDR3 region: CASSQPDREMDDTQYF. The CDR3 nucleotides are TGCGCCAGCAGCCAACCCGACAGGGAGATGGACGATACGCAGTATTTT.

The rearrangement links TRBV28 to TRBJ2-3; 11 nucleotides match TRBD2. V dropped 6 bases and J dropped 4; count of bases not matched to a gene: 9. The CDR3 has 16 residues. Germline values: CDR1 MDHEN, CDR2 SYDVKM. CDR3 protein: CASRGLAEEAADTQYF. In DNA form, the CDR3 reads TGTGCCAGCAGGGGACTAGCGGAGGAGGCGGCAGATACGCAGTATTTT.

The DNA for the CDR3 is TGTGCCAGCTCTAATTCGGGCTACACCTTC. This gives the protein CASSNSGYTF. The rearrangement uses TRBV9 and TRBJ1-2; no clear D gene. CDR1 is SGDLS, CDR2 YYNGEE, per germline. The CDR3 spans 10 residues. Trimming left V 7 bases short and J 8 bases short, with 9 bases between.

This sequence joins TRBV7-3 and TRBJ2-1; D is unresolved. V shed 2 bases and J shed 3 bases, with 20 bases lying between them. The V gene's germline CDR1 is SGHTA and CDR2 FQGTGA. The CDR3 totals 18 residues. This CDR3 reads CASSLLERYRRLYNEQFF. CDR3 bases: TGTGCCAGCAGCTTACTCGAAAGGTACCGAAGACTCTACAATGAGCAGTTCTTC.

V gene TRBV10-3 combines with J gene TRBJ2-2, with 9 bases matching TRBD2. CDR1 is ENHRY and CDR2 is SYGVKD in the germline V gene. Germline trimming cut 2 bases from V and 5 bases from J; bases unmatched to any gene: 24. CDR3 size: 22 residues. The CDR3 loop is CAISEAKNFLAGPTLGTGELFF. In DNA form, the CDR3 reads TGTGCCATCAGTGAGGCTAAGAACTTTCTAGCGGGGCCTACGTTGGGGACCGGGGAGCTGTTTTTT.

In DNA, the CDR3 is TGTGCCAGCAGGGGGAGTAACTCCTACGAGCAGTACTTC. This codes for CASRGSNSYEQYF. V usage is TRBV28 and J usage is TRBJ2-7; TRBD2 is a possible D gene (5 bases). V was trimmed by 6 bases and J by 0 bases, leaving 9 bases between them. CDR1 and CDR2 (germline): MDHEN, SYDVKM. This CDR3 region has 13 residues.

The genes are TRBV2 and TRBJ1-1; D may be TRBD1 (6 bases). The V end lost 6 bases, the J end lost 0 bases, and 14 bases lay between the germline ends. The CDR3 consists of 15 residues. Per germline, CDR1 SNHLY and CDR2 FYNNEI. The CDR3 region is CASRDSQLMNTEAFF. The CDR3 DNA is TGTGCCAGCAGGGACAGCCAACTCATGAACACTGAAGCTTTCTTT. The full variable domain, rest sourced from reference TRBV2 and TRBJ1-1, is EPEVTQTPSHQVTQMGQEVILRCVPISNHLYFYWYRQILGQKVEFLVSFYNNEISEKSEIFDDQFSVERPDGSNFTLKIRSTKLEDSAMYFCASRDSQLMNTEAFFGQGTRLTVV.

This clone appeared a single time. The CDR3 DNA is TGTGCCAGCAGCTCCAAATCACAGGGGGTGGACACTGAAGCTTTCTTT. Residues: CASSSKSQGVDTEAFF. The chain is built from TRBV5-6 and TRBJ1-1; 8 nucleotides line up with TRBD1. Germline loops: CDR1 SGHDT, CDR2 YYEEEE. This CDR3 region has 16 residues. V trimming: 3 bases; J trimming: 3 bases; junction bases outside the gene matches: 10.

The chain links TRBV4-2 to TRBJ1-6; D not certain. V lost 0 bases and J 14 bases, leaving 11 bases between the germline ends. The CDR3 consists of 13 residues. The germline V gene has CDR1 LGHNA and CDR2 YNFKEQ. Here the CDR3 reads CASSQESISSLHF. The DNA for the CDR3 is TGTGCCAGCAGCCAAGAATCGATCTCGTCCCTCCACTTT.

The CDR3 bases are TGTGCCAGCAGTGAACCTGGCTATGGCTACACCTTC. Residues: CASSEPGYGYTF. The chain links TRBV2 to TRBJ1-2, with unresolved D. Trimming removed 2 bases at V and 4 bases at J, with 5 bases between. The CDR3 totals 12 residues. Per the germline V gene, CDR1 is SNHLY and CDR2 is FYNNEI.

This clone showed up just once. V is TRBV6-1 and J is TRBJ1-1; no clear D. In germline, CDR1 is MNHNS, CDR2 SASEGT. V lost 2 bases, J lost 7 bases, and 17 bases lay in between. This CDR3 has 15 residues. The CDR3 here is CASSEPPGLRGEAFF. The CDR3 DNA follows: TGTGCCAGCAGTGAACCCCCGGGTCTGCGCGGTGAAGCTTTCTTT.

The sample holds a few counts of this clone. In the same sample, other DNA sequences code for this CDR3. The rearrangement links TRBV11-2 to TRBJ1-2, with D possibly TRBD1 on 5 matching bases. V was clipped by 2 bases and J by 4 bases, with 8 bases between them. The CDR3 sequence is 13 residues long. Germline CDR1 SGHAT, CDR2 FQNNGV. CDR3 sequence reads: CASSLWGSYGYTF. CDR3 bases: TGTGCCAGCAGCTTATGGGGCAGCTATGGCTACACCTTC.

The chain couples TRBV15 to TRBJ2-4, with 9 bases lining up with TRBD1. CDR1 and CDR2 (germline): LNHNV, YYDKDF (reference sequence). The CDR3 is 18 residues long. V was clipped by 4 bases and J by 0 bases; unmatched bases: 10. This chain's CDR3 is CATSTGQGTPLAKNIQYF. DNA for the CDR3: TGTGCCACCAGCACCGGACAGGGGACTCCTCTAGCCAAAAACATTCAGTACTTC.